The rows below give T cell receptor beta chains drawn from one sample of a study of T-cell memory formation after mild COVID-19. MiXCR was run by TCRdb on the 5' RACE reads, yielding one entry per CDR3 protein. This table holds about 49,000 distinct CDR3 sequences, under 7.5% found once. The sequenced material came from PBMCs or a T cell subset sorted from them (not recorded which). All receptors come from a young man who had mild COVID-19 (a few samples of this study predate the infection). Cell type and time point are not known. CDR3s leave out the opening cysteine and the closing phenylalanine or tryptophan. Fields, in order: V gene, D gene, J gene, CDR3 protein. The D gene is left open where the match is weak.

TRBV6-5	TRBD2	TRBJ2-3	ASRTTSTGTDTQY
TRBV5-6	TRBD1	TRBJ2-5	ASSFPGQGEETQY
TRBV7-8	.	TRBJ1-1	ASSSYSVKPEAF
TRBV7-9	.	TRBJ1-3	ASSFGSRNTIY
TRBV5-5	.	TRBJ1-2	ASSYSERGYT
TRBV4-1	.	TRBJ2-7	ASSQERGYEQY
TRBV19	.	TRBJ2-2	ASRYRLASTGELF
TRBV5-1	TRBD2	TRBJ2-1	ASSLAGLAGGISSYNEQF
TRBV2	TRBD1	TRBJ2-2	ASSSPGQVTGELF
TRBV7-2	.	TRBJ2-6	ASSLRSSGANVLT